The 3 T cell receptor beta chains presented below share a single source sample, sequenced in a study of T cell clonality in common variable immunodeficiency. General observations from the study: Reportedly, TCR beta sequences from common variable immunodeficiency showed fewer deletions and N-nucleotide insertions.

Libraries were prepared by immunoSEQ multiplex PCR; TCRdb keeps only in-frame clonotypes and omits some of them. The sample has approximately 16,000 clones, none seen only once; the top ten hold 13% to 15%. Their cognate antigens are unknown. The sequenced sample consisted of peripheral blood mononuclear cells. Source of these receptors: a human donor with common variable immunodeficiency.

This clone was counted between two and nine times. The CDR3 end is not reached by the read, which stops 3 residues before it; the germline J gene fills it in. The rearrangement links TRBV18 to TRBJ1-2; D not certain. CDR1 and CDR2 from the germline V gene are KGHSH and LQKENI. CDR3 length: 14 amino acids. The V end lost 4 bases, the J end lost 3 bases, and 12 bases lay between the germline ends. This CDR3 reads CASSRGYGDYGYTF. The part of the CDR3 DNA that was read is TGTGCCAGCTCACGGGGTTACGGGGACTATGGC.

About this clone: The read stops 3 residues short of the end of the CDR3; the missing end is completed from the germline J gene. This rearrangement joins TRBV19 to TRBJ1-3; weak D call: TRBD1 (5 bases). V lost 7 bases to trimming and J lost 0 bases, with 13 bases between them. The CDR3 covers 15 residues. Germline CDR1 reads LNHDA; CDR2 reads SQIVND (reference sequence). The CDR3 DNA, read in part, is TGTGCCAGTATCCCAGACAGATCCTCTGGAAACACC. It encodes CASIPDRSSGNT. The full CDR3 reads CASIPDRSSGNTIYF. Drawing the rest from reference TRBV19 and TRBJ1-3, the complete variable domain is DGGITQSPKYLFRKEGQNVTLSCEQNLNHDAMYWYRQDPGQGLRLIYYSQIVNDFQKGDIAEGYSVSREKKESFPLTVTSAQKNPTAFYLCASIPDRSSGNTIYFGEGSWLTVV.

In the case of this clone: The read comes to an end 3 residues before the CDR3 does, leaving the germline J gene to fill in the end. This rearrangement joins TRBV5-1 to TRBJ2-5; 9 nucleotides agree with TRBD1. Trimming cost V 4 bases and J 1 base; bases outside gene matches: 11. Germline V gene data show CDR1 as SGHRS and CDR2 as YFSETQ. The CDR3 is made up of 17 amino acids. CDR3 region: CASSQHIIQGAQETQYF. The sequenced CDR3 bases are TGCGCCAGCAGCCAGCACATTATACAGGGGGCCCAAGAGACC.